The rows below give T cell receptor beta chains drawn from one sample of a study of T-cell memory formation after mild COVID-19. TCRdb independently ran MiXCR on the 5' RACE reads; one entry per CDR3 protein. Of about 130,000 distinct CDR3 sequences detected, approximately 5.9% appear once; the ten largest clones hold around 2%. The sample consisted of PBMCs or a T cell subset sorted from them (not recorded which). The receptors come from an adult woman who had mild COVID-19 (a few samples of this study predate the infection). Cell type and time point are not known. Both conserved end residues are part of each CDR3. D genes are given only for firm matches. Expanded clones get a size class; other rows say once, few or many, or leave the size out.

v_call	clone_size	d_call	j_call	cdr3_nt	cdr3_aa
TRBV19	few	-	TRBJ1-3	TGTGCCAGTAGTATAGCCACCTCTGGAAACACCATATATTTT	CASSIATSGNTIYF
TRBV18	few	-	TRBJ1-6	TGTGCCAGCTCACCAAGGCCCGCAGCTCTTGGTGGTAATTCACCCCTCCACTTT	CASSPRPAALGGNSPLHF
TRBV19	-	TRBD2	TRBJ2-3	TGTGCCAGTAGTATGGGACTACCAGATACGCAGTATTTT	CASSMGLPDTQYF
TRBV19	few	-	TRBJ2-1	TGTGCCAGTAGTGAGGCCGGGACCCCGGGGTACGATGAGCAGTTCTTC	CASSEAGTPGYDEQFF
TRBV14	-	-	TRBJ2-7	TGTGCCAGCAGCCAACTAGGTTACTACGAGCAGTACTTC	CASSQLGYYEQYF
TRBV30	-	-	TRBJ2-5	TGTGCCTGGAGTGTACGACAGAAAGAGACCCAGTACTTC	CAWSVRQKETQYF
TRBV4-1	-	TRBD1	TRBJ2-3	TGCGCCAGCAGACCCCGGACAGGTGCTCCAGGCACAGATACGCAGTATTTT	CASRPRTGAPGTDTQYF
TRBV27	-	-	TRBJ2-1	TGTGCCAGCACCGATGTAGGGGAAGGCTACAATGAGCAGTTCTTC	CASTDVGEGYNEQFF
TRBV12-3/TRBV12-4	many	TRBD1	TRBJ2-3	TGTGCCAGCAGCAGACAGGGATTCACAGATACGCAGTATTTT	CASSRQGFTDTQYF
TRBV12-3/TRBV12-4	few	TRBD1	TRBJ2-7	TGTGCCAGCAGCCCCGGGACAGCAACTTACGAGCAGTACTTC	CASSPGTATYEQYF
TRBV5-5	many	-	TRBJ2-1	TGTGCCAGCAGCCTCACAGGGACCGAGCAGTTCTTC	CASSLTGTEQFF
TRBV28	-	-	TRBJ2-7	TGTGCCAGCAGTTCCGCCCCACTTTACGAGCAGTACTTC	CASSSAPLYEQYF
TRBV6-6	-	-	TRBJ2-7	TGTGCCAGCAGTTACGCAAGGACGGGGGCCTACGAGCAGTACTTC	CASSYARTGAYEQYF
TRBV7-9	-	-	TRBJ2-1	TGTGCCAGCAGCGACCAAGCTAGGGGTACAGTCAATGAGCAGTTCTTC	CASSDQARGTVNEQFF
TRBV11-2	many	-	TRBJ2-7	TGTGCCAGCAGCTTAGTGGCTAGTGCGTACGAGCAGTACTTC	CASSLVASAYEQYF
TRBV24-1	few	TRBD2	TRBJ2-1	TGTGCCACCAGTGAAGATGGACTAGCGGGTTTCGTCTCCTACAATGAGCAGTTCTTC	CATSEDGLAGFVSYNEQFF
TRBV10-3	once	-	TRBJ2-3	TGTGCCATCAGTGAGTCGGTAGCAGCCTTAGGAGATACGCAGTATTTT	CAISESVAALGDTQYF
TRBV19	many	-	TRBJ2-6	TGTGCCAGTAGTAAACGGGTACAGCCCCTCCGGTCTGGGGCCAACGTCCTGACTTTC	CASSKRVQPLRSGANVLTF
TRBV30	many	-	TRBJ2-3	TGTGCCTGGAGTATACAGGGGCGGGGATTTCCGCAGTATTTT	CAWSIQGRGFPQYF
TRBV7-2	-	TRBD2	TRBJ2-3	TGTGCCAGCAGCGTACTGACTAGCGGGGGAGATACGCAGTATTTT	CASSVLTSGGDTQYF
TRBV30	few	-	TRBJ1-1	TGTGCCCTACAGCGGGGACCGAACACTGAAGCTTTCTTT	CALQRGPNTEAFF
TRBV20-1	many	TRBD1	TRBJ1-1	TGCAGTGCCAGCAAGGGGGCGGGGACTGAAGCTTTCTTT	CSASKGAGTEAFF
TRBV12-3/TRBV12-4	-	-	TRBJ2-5	TGTGCCAGCAGTTTACGGCGGAGACAAGAGACCCAGTACTTC	CASSLRRRQETQYF
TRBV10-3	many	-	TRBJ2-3	TGTGCCATCAGTGAACAAGCGGTTGGTACGCAGTATTTT	CAISEQAVGTQYF
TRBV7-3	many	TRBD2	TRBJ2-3	TGTGCCAGCAGCTTAAGGTCGAGGGGAGGGAACACAGATACGCAGTATTTT	CASSLRSRGGNTDTQYF
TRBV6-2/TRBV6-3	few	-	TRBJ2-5	TGTGCCAGCAGTTCCTACCTGGAGACCCAGTACTTC	CASSSYLETQYF